A selection of T cell receptor beta chains follows, all from one sample in a study of graft-versus-host responses after intestinal transplantation. Their cognate antigens are unknown. The table came from immunoSEQ multiplex PCR; TCRdb's copy has only in-frame clones and leaves some out. The sample carries 95,000 to 110,000 clones, roughly 87% recorded once. Sequenced here: unstimulated CD4+ T cells sorted from spleen or lymph node cells, sampled before intestinal transplant. The receptors stem from a human donor who received an intestinal transplant. Each CDR3 is given with its conserved first and last residue. D genes are given only for firm matches. Clone size is not always given. Where it is, it says once, few, many or a class for expanded clones.

j_gene: TRBJ1-5
d_gene: TRBD1
abundance: -
v_gene: TRBV19
CDR3aa: CASAGTGGNQPQHF
CDR3nt: TGTGCCAGTGCCGGGACAGGGGGAAATCAGCCCCAGCATTTT

j_gene: TRBJ2-1
d_gene: TRBD2
abundance: -
v_gene: TRBV5-6
CDR3aa: CASSSQLAGGYNEQFF
CDR3nt: TGTGCCAGCAGCTCCCAACTAGCGGGAGGGTACAATGAGCAGTTCTTC

j_gene: TRBJ2-5
d_gene: TRBD1
abundance: -
v_gene: TRBV6-1
CDR3aa: CASSATGKGETQYF
CDR3nt: TGTGCCAGCAGTGCGACAGGGAAGGGAGAGACCCAGTACTTC

j_gene: TRBJ2-7
d_gene: TRBD2
abundance: -
v_gene: TRBV19
CDR3aa: CASSTLLAGHEQYF
CDR3nt: TGTGCCAGTAGTACCCTACTAGCGGGACACGAGCAGTACTTC

j_gene: TRBJ1-1
d_gene: -
abundance: -
v_gene: TRBV9
CDR3aa: CASSVDSNLNTEAFF
CDR3nt: TGTGCCAGCAGCGTAGATTCAAACCTGAACACTGAAGCTTTCTTT

j_gene: TRBJ2-7
d_gene: TRBD2
abundance: -
v_gene: TRBV9
CDR3aa: CASSVDRLAGGDEQYF
CDR3nt: TGTGCCAGCAGCGTAGATAGGCTAGCGGGAGGCGACGAGCAGTACTTC

j_gene: TRBJ2-1
d_gene: TRBD2
abundance: -
v_gene: TRBV5-6
CDR3aa: CASSPRAGGYNEQFF
CDR3nt: TGTGCCAGCAGCCCTCGGGCGGGGGGATACAATGAGCAGTTCTTC

j_gene: TRBJ1-4
d_gene: -
abundance: -
v_gene: TRBV5-1
CDR3aa: CASSLGVFRLRNEKLFF
CDR3nt: TGCGCCAGCAGCTTGGGGGTCTTCAGGCTCCGTAATGAAAAACTGTTTTTT

j_gene: TRBJ1-5
d_gene: -
abundance: few
v_gene: TRBV20-1
CDR3aa: CSARDRRAQHF
CDR3nt: TGCAGTGCTAGAGATCGCCGGGCCCAGCATTTT

j_gene: TRBJ1-4
d_gene: -
abundance: -
v_gene: TRBV5-1
CDR3aa: CASSFGGSNEKLFF
CDR3nt: TGCGCCAGCAGCTTTGGAGGGTCTAATGAAAAACTGTTTTTT

j_gene: TRBJ2-7
d_gene: TRBD1
abundance: -
v_gene: TRBV7-9
CDR3aa: CASSLGQGFYEQYF
CDR3nt: TGTGCCAGCAGCCTAGGACAGGGATTCTACGAGCAGTACTTC

j_gene: TRBJ2-7
d_gene: TRBD2
abundance: -
v_gene: TRBV7-6
CDR3aa: CASSLVAGTSGNYEQYF
CDR3nt: TGTGCCAGCAGCTTAGTTGCTGGAACTAGCGGAAACTACGAGCAGTACTTC

j_gene: TRBJ2-3
d_gene: TRBD2
abundance: once
v_gene: TRBV11-2
CDR3aa: CVSSLVKGRESWNTQYF
CDR3nt: TGTGTCAGCAGCTTAGTTAAGGGGAGGGAGTCTTGGAATACGCAGTATTTT

j_gene: TRBJ2-7
d_gene: -
abundance: -
v_gene: TRBV7-9
CDR3aa: CASSRLGEQYF
CDR3nt: TGTGCCAGCAGCCGGTTGGGCGAGCAGTACTTC

j_gene: TRBJ1-1
d_gene: -
abundance: -
v_gene: TRBV11-2
CDR3aa: CASSLGTPEAFF
CDR3nt: TGTGCCAGCAGCTTAGGGACACCGGAAGCTTTCTTT

j_gene: TRBJ2-7
d_gene: -
abundance: -
v_gene: TRBV6-5
CDR3aa: CASRRGTYEQYF
CDR3nt: TGTGCCAGCCGGCGGGGAACCTACGAGCAGTACTTC

j_gene: TRBJ1-2
d_gene: -
abundance: -
v_gene: TRBV6-1
CDR3aa: CASSGYRDRGYTF
CDR3nt: TGTGCCAGCAGTGGGTACAGGGACCGTGGCTACACCTTC

j_gene: TRBJ2-3
d_gene: -
abundance: once
v_gene: TRBV5-1
CDR3aa: CASSLERQSTDTQYF
CDR3nt: TGCGCCAGCAGCTTAGAGAGGCAGAGCACAGATACGCAGTATTTT

j_gene: TRBJ1-1
d_gene: -
abundance: -
v_gene: TRBV4-1
CDR3aa: CASSQLAGPGMNTEAFF
CDR3nt: TGCGCCAGCAGCCAATTAGCTGGCCCAGGCATGAACACTGAAGCTTTCTTT

j_gene: TRBJ2-3
d_gene: -
abundance: -
v_gene: TRBV30
CDR3aa: CAWSVRGTDTQYF
CDR3nt: TGTGCCTGGAGTGTGAGGGGCACAGATACGCAGTATTTT

j_gene: TRBJ1-2
d_gene: -
abundance: -
v_gene: TRBV5-4
CDR3aa: CASSLTRQPGYTF
CDR3nt: TGTGCCAGCAGCCTAACAAGGCAGCCGGGCTACACCTTC

j_gene: TRBJ1-1
d_gene: -
abundance: -
v_gene: TRBV21-1
CDR3aa: CASSKAPDPLGEAFF
CDR3nt: TGTGCCAGCAGCAAAGCGCCTGACCCCCTTGGTGAAGCTTTCTTT

j_gene: TRBJ2-1
d_gene: TRBD2
abundance: -
v_gene: TRBV19
CDR3aa: CASSPRGLAGNNEQFF
CDR3nt: TGTGCCAGTAGTCCACGAGGACTAGCGGGGAATAATGAGCAGTTCTTC

j_gene: TRBJ1-1
d_gene: TRBD1
abundance: -
v_gene: TRBV7-2
CDR3aa: CASSLAGQGNTEAFF
CDR3nt: TGTGCCAGCAGCTTAGCAGGACAGGGGAACACTGAAGCTTTCTTT

j_gene: TRBJ2-7
d_gene: -
abundance: once
v_gene: TRBV28
CDR3aa: CASSLWVASSYEQYF
CDR3nt: TGTGCCAGCAGTTTATGGGTCGCAAGCTCCTACGAGCAGTACTTC